This TCR beta chain was sequenced for a study of blood T cell repertoires in COVID-19. Study-level information: Nucleic acid was either cDNA or gDNA, and it came from T cells, B-cell-depleted T cells, or PBMCs.

Germline V lookup: CDR1 SGDLS, CDR2 YYNGEE. CDR3 length: 13 amino acids. V was shortened by 5 bases and J by 9 bases, with 15 bases between the two germline ends. Source study methods: For nucleated cells, counts were estimated from reference gene primer amplification. Generated by immunoSEQ multiplex PCR, the TCRdb table keeps only in-frame clones and is missing some. V and J calls and clone size are as listed in that table; D and trimming were resolved from the DNA. The data show about 21,000 clones, approximately 85% seen once. This sequence originates from a man older than 75 with acute or convalescent COVID-19. The chain links TRBV9 to TRBJ2-1; D is possibly TRBD2 (5 bases). The source material was peripheral blood. CDR3 sequence reads: CASRGTGGGEQFF. DNA of the CDR3: TGTGCCAGCAGGGGCACGGGCGGAGGTGAGCAGTTCTTC.